This is a list of T cell receptor beta chains from one sample in a study of lymphopenia after photon versus proton radiotherapy. TCRdb's table, derived via immunoSEQ multiplex PCR, lists solely in-frame clones and lacks some. The sample shows 35,000 to 45,000 clones, about four fifths of them seen only once. Sequencing used peripheral blood, obtained from a patient treated with proton-based radiotherapy. The receptors were gathered from a woman in her 70s with pancreatic cancer. The CDR3 runs from the conserved cysteine through the conserved F or W. Each record gives: CDR3 protein, CDR3 DNA, D gene, J gene, clone size, V gene. A D gene is named only where the DNA matches it firmly. The size field is filled for only some rows; it gives once, few, many or a size class.

CARSFIFLSCEQYF | TGTGCCAGAAGCTTTATTTTCCTATCATGCGAGCAGTACTTC | NA | TRBJ2-7 | NA | TRBV5-3
CASQGTRTSGSNEQFF | TGTGCCAGTCAAGGTACTCGGACTAGCGGGAGTAATGAGCAGTTCTTC | TRBD2 | TRBJ2-1 | once | TRBV28
CASSSGQASNQPQHF | TGTGCCAGCAGTTCGGGACAGGCTAGCAATCAGCCCCAGCATTTT | TRBD1 | TRBJ1-5 | NA | TRBV6-6
CASSAQGGAGQFF | TGTGCCAGCAGCGCCCAGGGGGGTGCTGGGCAGTTCTTC | NA | TRBJ2-1 | NA | TRBV7-2
CASTRRPPSYTF | TGTGCCAGCACAAGAAGACCTCCTAGCTACACCTTC | NA | TRBJ1-2 | few | TRBV7-9
CASSSPPGTGDTGELFF | TGTGCCAGTAGTTCGCCCCCCGGGACAGGGGACACCGGGGAGCTGTTTTTT | TRBD1 | TRBJ2-2 | NA | TRBV19
CASSLDVGISGNTIYF | TGTGCCAGCAGCTTGGATGTCGGAATCTCTGGAAACACCATATATTTT | NA | TRBJ1-3 | NA | TRBV5-4
CATGPQRPDTQYF | TGTGCCACCGGGCCCCAGCGCCCAGATACGCAGTATTTT | NA | TRBJ2-3 | NA | TRBV4-2
CAWSVYRSHSGNTIYF | TGTGCCTGGAGTGTTTACAGGTCACACTCTGGAAACACCATATATTTT | NA | TRBJ1-3 | NA | TRBV30
CASSPSGGGEQYF | TGTGCCAGCAGCCCCTCAGGGGGCGGCGAGCAGTACTTC | TRBD1 | TRBJ2-7 | NA | TRBV6-5
CASSQTGTANEKLFF | TGTGCCAGCAGCCAAACGGGAACTGCTAATGAAAAACTGTTTTTT | NA | TRBJ1-4 | NA | TRBV11-2
CASSFGLAGGKNEQFF | TGTGCCAGCAGCTTCGGACTAGCGGGAGGGAAAAATGAGCAGTTCTTC | TRBD2 | TRBJ2-1 | NA | TRBV9
CASTAGSSTEAFF | TGTGCCAGCACCGCGGGCTCGTCCACTGAGGCTTTCTTT | NA | TRBJ1-1 | NA | TRBV7-9
CASSQTPADLNTEAFF | TGCGCCAGCAGCCAAACCCCGGCAGATTTGAACACTGAAGCTTTCTTT | NA | TRBJ1-1 | NA | TRBV4-1
CSVEGTGSNEQYF | TGCAGCGTTGAGGGGACAGGGAGTAACGAGCAGTACTTC | TRBD1 | TRBJ2-7 | NA | TRBV29-1
CASWTSGLTGELFF | TGTGCCTCCTGGACTAGCGGGTTGACCGGGGAGCTGTTTTTT | TRBD2 | TRBJ2-2 | NA | TRBV19